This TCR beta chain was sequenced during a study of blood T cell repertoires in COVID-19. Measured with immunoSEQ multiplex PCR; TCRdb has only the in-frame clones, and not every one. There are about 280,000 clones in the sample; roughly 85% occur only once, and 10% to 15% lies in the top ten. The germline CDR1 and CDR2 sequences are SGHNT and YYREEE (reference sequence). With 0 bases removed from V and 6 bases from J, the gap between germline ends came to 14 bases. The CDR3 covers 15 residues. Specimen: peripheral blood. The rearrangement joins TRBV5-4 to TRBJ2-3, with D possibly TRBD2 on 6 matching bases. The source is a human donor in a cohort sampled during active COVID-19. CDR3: CASSLDGRRSDTQYF. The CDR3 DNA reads TGTGCCAGCAGCTTGGACGGGAGACGGTCGGATACGCAGTATTTT.